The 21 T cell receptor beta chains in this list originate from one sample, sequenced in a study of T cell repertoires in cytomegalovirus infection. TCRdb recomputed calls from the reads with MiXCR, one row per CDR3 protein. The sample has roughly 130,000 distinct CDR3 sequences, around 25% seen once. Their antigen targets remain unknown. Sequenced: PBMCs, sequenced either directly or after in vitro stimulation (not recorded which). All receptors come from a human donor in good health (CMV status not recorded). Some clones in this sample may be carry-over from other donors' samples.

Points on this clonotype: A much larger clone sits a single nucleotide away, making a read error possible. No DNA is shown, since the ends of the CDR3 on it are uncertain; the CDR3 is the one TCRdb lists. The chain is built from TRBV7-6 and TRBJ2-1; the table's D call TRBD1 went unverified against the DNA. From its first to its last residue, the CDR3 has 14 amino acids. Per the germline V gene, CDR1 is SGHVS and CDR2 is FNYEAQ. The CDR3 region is CASSFGQGISERFF.

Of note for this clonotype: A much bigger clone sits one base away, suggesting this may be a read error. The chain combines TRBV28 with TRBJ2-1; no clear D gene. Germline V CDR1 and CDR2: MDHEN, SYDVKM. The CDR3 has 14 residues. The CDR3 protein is CASSLQSSYDEQFF. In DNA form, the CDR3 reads TGTGCCAGCAGTTTACAGAGCTCCTACGATGAGCAGTTCTTC.

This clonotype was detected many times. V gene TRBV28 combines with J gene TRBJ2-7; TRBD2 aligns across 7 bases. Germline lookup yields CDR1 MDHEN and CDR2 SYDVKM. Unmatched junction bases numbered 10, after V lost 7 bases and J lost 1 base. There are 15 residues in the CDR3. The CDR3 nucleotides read TGTGCCAGCACCCCGGGAGGTTGGGTTTCCTACGAGCAGTACTTC. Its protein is CASTPGGWVSYEQYF.

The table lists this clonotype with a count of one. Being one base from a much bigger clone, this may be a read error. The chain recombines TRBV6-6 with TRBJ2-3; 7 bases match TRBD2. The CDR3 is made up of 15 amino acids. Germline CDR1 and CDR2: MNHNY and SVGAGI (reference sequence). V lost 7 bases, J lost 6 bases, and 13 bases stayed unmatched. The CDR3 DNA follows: TGTGCCAGCACCCCGAGGAGTGGGAGGGCTGATACGCAGTATTTT. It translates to CASTPRSGRADTQYF.

DNA for the CDR3: TGTGCCAGCAGCTTAGGACCGGACCTCGAGCAGTACTTC. It is translated as CASSLGPDLEQYF. The chain couples TRBV7-8 to TRBJ2-7, with D unresolved. CDR1 is SGHVS, CDR2 FQNEAQ, per germline. This CDR3 region has 13 residues. Trimming pared 1 base from V and 6 bases from J, leaving 10 bases between.

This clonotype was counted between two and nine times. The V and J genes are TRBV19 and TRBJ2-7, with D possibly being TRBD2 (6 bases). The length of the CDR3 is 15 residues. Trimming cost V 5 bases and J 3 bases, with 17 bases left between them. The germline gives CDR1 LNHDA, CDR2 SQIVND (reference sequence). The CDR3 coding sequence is TGTGCCAGTAGTCCCACGACGGGGGAACGCTACGAGCAGTACTTC. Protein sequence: CASSPTTGERYEQYF.

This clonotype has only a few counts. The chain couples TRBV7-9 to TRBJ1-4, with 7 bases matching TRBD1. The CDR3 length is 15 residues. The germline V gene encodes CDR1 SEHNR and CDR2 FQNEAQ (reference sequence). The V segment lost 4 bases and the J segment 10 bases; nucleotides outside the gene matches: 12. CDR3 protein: CASSSPERGRGKLFF. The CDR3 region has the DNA TGTGCCAGCAGCTCACCGGAGAGGGGGCGCGGAAAACTGTTTTTT. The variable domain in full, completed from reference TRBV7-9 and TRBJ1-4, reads DTGVSQNPRHKITKRGQNVTFRCDPISEHNRLYWYRQTLGQGPEFLTYFQNEAQLEKSRLLSDRFSAERPKGSFSTLEIQRTEQGDSAMYLCASSSPERGRGKLFFGSGTQLSVL.

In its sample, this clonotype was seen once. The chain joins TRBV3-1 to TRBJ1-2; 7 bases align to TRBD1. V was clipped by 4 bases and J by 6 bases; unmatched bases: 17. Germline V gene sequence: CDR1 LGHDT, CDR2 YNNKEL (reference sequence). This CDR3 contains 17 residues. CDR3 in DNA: TGTGCCAGCAGCCCACAGGGGTTGCTAGGTCTGCCCGATGGCTACACCTTC. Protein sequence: CASSPQGLLGLPDGYTF.

The CDR3 sequence is CASSFRSGIGHEQFF. CDR3 coding DNA: TGTGCCAGCAGCTTTCGTAGCGGGATTGGCCATGAGCAGTTCTTC. The rearrangement links TRBV11-2 to TRBJ2-1; the match to TRBD2 covers 8 bases. After removal of 3 bases from V and 8 bases from J, the junction contained 9 bases not matched to a gene. This CDR3 is 15 amino acids long. Germline assignment: CDR1 SGHAT and CDR2 FQNNGV.

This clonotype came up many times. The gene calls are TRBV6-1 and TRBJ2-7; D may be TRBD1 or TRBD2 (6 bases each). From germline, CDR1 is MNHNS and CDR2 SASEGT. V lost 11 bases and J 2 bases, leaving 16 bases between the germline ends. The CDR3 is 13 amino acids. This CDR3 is CAGRRDTAYEQYF. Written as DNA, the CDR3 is TGTGCCGGAAGGCGGGACACAGCCTACGAGCAGTACTTC.

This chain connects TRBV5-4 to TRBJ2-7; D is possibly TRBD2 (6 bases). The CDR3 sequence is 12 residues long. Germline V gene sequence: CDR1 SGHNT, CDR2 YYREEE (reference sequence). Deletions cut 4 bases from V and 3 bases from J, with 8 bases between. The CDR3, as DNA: TGTGCCAGCAGCAAGGACTACTACGAGCAGTACTTC. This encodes CASSKDYYEQYF.

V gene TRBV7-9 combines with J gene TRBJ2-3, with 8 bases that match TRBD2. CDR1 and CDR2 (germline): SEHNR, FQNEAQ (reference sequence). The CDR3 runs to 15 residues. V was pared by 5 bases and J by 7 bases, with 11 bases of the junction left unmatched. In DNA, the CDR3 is TGTGCCAGCAGCCGGGGGGGGACTGCAAGTTATACGCAGTATTTT. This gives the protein CASSRGGTASYTQYF.

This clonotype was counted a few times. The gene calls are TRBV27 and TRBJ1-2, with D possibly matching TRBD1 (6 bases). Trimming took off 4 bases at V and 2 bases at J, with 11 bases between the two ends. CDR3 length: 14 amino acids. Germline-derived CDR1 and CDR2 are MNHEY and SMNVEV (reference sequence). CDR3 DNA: TGTGCCAGCAGTTCCAACAGGGACAACTATGGCTACACCTTC. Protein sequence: CASSSNRDNYGYTF.

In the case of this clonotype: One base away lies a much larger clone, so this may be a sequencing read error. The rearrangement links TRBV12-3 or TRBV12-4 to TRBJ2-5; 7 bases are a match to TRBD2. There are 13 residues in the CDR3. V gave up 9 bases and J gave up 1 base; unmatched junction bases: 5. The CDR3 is CASTRGVQETQYF. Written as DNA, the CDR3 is TGTGCCAGTACACGGGGGGTCCAAGAGACCCAGTACTTC.

This CDR3 is CASSQYVGQITDTQYF. The CDR3 DNA follows: TGTGCCAGCAGCCAATATGTCGGACAGATCACAGATACGCAGTATTTT. V is TRBV14 and J is TRBJ2-3; perhaps TRBD1 as D (6 bases). Per the germline V gene, CDR1 is SGHDN and CDR2 is FVKESK. This CDR3 spans 16 amino acids. V was trimmed by 2 bases and J by 2 bases, leaving 14 bases between them. The variable domain in full, with the rest retrieved from reference TRBV14 and TRBJ2-3, is EAGVTQFPSHSVIEKGQTVTLRCDPISGHDNLYWYRRVMGKEIKFLLHFVKESKQDESGMPNNRFLAERTGGTYSTLKVQPAELEDSGVYFCASSQYVGQITDTQYFGPGTRLTVL.

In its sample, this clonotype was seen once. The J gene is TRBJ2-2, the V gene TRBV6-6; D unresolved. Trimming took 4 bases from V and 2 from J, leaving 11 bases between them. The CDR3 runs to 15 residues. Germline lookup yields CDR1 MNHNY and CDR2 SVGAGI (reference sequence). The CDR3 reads CASSFRLDNTGELFF. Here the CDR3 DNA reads TGTGCCAGCAGTTTTAGGCTAGATAACACCGGGGAGCTGTTTTTT.

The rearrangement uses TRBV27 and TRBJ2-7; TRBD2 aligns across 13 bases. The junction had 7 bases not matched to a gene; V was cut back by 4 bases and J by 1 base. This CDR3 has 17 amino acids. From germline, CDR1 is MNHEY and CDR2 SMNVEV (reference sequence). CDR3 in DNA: TGTGCCAGCAGTTCTAGACTAGCGGGAGGAACATCCTACGAGCAGTACGTC. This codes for CASSSRLAGGTSYEQYV.

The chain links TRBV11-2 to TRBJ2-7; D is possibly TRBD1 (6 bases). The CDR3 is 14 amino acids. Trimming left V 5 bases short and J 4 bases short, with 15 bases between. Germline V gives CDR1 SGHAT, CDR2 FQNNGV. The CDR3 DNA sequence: TGTGCCAGCAGCCAAACACAGGGCGCGTACGAGCAGTACGTC. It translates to CASSQTQGAYEQYV.

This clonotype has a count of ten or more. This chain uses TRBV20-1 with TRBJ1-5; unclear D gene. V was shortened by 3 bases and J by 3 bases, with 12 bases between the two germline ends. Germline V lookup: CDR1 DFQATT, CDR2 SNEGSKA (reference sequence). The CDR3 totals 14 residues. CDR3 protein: CSASSKQINQPQHF. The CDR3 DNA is TGCAGTGCTAGCTCGAAGCAGATCAATCAGCCCCAGCATTTT.

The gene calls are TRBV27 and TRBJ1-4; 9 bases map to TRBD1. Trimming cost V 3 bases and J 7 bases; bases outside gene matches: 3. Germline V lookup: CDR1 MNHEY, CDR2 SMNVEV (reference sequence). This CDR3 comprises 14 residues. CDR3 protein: CASSLTGGSEKLFF. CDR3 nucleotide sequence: TGTGCCAGCAGTTTGACAGGGGGGAGTGAAAAACTGTTTTTT. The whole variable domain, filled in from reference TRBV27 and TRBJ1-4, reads EAQVTQNPRYLITVTGKKLTVTCSQNMNHEYMSWYRQDPGLGLRQIYYSMNVEVTDKGDVPEGYKVSRKEKRNFPLILESPSPNQTSLYFCASSLTGGSEKLFFGSGTQLSVL.

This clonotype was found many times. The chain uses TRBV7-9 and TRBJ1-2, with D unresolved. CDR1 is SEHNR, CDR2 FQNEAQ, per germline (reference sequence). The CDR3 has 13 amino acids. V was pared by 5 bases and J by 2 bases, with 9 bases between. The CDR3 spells CASSQTENYGYTF. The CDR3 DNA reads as TGTGCCAGCAGCCAAACAGAGAACTATGGCTACACCTTC. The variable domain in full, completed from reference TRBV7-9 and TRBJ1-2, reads DTGVSQNPRHKITKRGQNVTFRCDPISEHNRLYWYRQTLGQGPEFLTYFQNEAQLEKSRLLSDRFSAERPKGSFSTLEIQRTEQGDSAMYLCASSQTENYGYTFGSGTRLTVV.